This T cell receptor (beta chain) was captured by sequencing in a study of T-cell memory formation after mild COVID-19. Overall study findings and caveats: Pre-infection memory carried some responding clones, suggesting that cross-reactive memory joined. Chiefly within CM and EM were the contracting CD4+ clones; CD8+ ones were within EMRA.

With constant-segment primers, 5'RACE yielded cDNA libraries of TCR alpha and TCR beta that carried sample barcodes and UMIs. TCRdb re-derived calls from the 5' RACE reads in MiXCR, one entry per CDR3 protein. The sample comprises approximately 88,000 distinct CDR3 sequences, about 23% of which are singletons, and 42% rests with the top ten. CDR3 size: 15 residues. Germline values: CDR1 MNHEY, CDR2 SMNVEV (reference sequence). V lost 0 bases and J lost 2, with 9 bases in between. This clonotype was picked up a small number of times. Its antigen is still unknown. The receptor was isolated from a young man who had mild COVID-19 (a few samples of this study predate the infection). Cell type and time point are not known. The sequencing input was PBMCs or a T cell subset sorted from them (not recorded which). This chain joins TRBV27 and TRBJ2-3; the D gene is possibly TRBD1 (6 bases). CDR3 coding DNA: TGTGCCAGCAGTTTATCGGCAGGGGCCACAGATACGCAGTATTTT. Translation gives CASSLSAGATDTQYF.